The following is a TCR beta chain sequence with its context. These data originate in a study of blood T cell repertoires in COVID-19. Study overall: From the United States, Italy and Spain came samples of acute and convalescent COVID-19. Sources were T cells, B-cell-depleted T cells, or PBMCs; the material itself was cDNA or gDNA.

Methods used by the authors: Amplification with reference gene primers provided the estimates of nucleated cell counts. The protocol was immunoSEQ multiplex PCR, while the TCRdb copy is restricted to in-frame clones and leaves out a portion. The DNA gave D and trimming, while V, J and clone size come from that table. The table lists about 55,000 clones, 86% of them singletons. This receptor was obtained from a man between 65 and 85 years old with acute or convalescent COVID-19. What was sequenced was peripheral blood.

CDR3 residues: CSVARGDGNEQFF. The CDR3 region has the DNA TGCAGCGTTGCAAGGGGCGACGGCAATGAGCAGTTCTTC. The V call is TRBV29-1, the J call TRBJ2-1; possible D gene TRBD1, 5 bases. V was trimmed by 4 bases and J by 6 bases, leaving 13 bases between them. The CDR3 is made up of 13 amino acids. CDR1 and CDR2 from the germline V gene are SQVTM and ANQGSEA.